This T cell receptor (beta chain) was observed in a study of T cell responses to AZD1222 COVID-19 vaccine. Across the whole study: Analysis merged second doses at about 4 or about 12 weeks.

Using immunoSEQ multiplex PCR, the repertoire was profiled, and TCRdb retains in-frame clones only, with some absent. This sample has 150,000 or so clones; 70% to 90% occur once, and the top ten carry around 4.9%. In germline, CDR1 is SEHNR, CDR2 FQNEAQ (reference sequence). The CDR3 extends over 15 amino acids. Unmatched junction bases numbered 3, after V lost 1 base and J lost 4 bases. The chain uses TRBV7-9 and TRBJ2-3, with 9 bases matching TRBD1. The origin of this receptor is an adult in good health. Sequencing used peripheral blood, obtained on day 0 of AZD1222 vaccination. DNA for the CDR3: TGTGCCAGCAGCTTAGGGGACAGGGACGCAGATACGCAGTATTTT. Its translation: CASSLGDRDADTQYF.